This T cell receptor (beta chain) was obtained from a study of blood T cell repertoires in COVID-19. About the research overall: COVID-19 samples, acute and convalescent, were from the United States, Italy and Spain. Sample material is recorded as cDNA or gDNA derived from T cells, B-cell-depleted T cells, or PBMCs.

The germline CDR1 and CDR2 sequences are SGHRS and YFSETQ. J lost 2 bases, V lost 2 bases, and 5 bases had no gene match. This CDR3 is built from 15 residues. Patients of the Seattle cohort, enrolled during active infection, were followed longitudinally. In the authors' workflow: By means of reference gene primer amplification, nucleated cell counts were estimated. Only in-frame clones appear in the TCRdb table, and some are missing; sequencing was by immunoSEQ multiplex PCR. V and J calls and clone size come straight from that table; D and trimming were deduced from the DNA. The data hold 200,000 to 250,000 clones, with about 83% observed a single time.

The sequencing sample was made of peripheral blood. The rearrangement joins TRBV5-1 to TRBJ2-7, with TRBD2 matching over 9 bases. This TCR was recovered from a woman between 25 and 40 years old with COVID-19, enrolled during active disease. This chain's CDR3 is CASSLSGTSPYEQYF. In nucleotides, the CDR3 is TGCGCCAGCAGCTTATCCGGGACTAGCCCCTACGAGCAGTACTTC.